The subject of this entry is one T cell receptor beta chain. Looked up from germline, CDR1 is MNHEY and CDR2 is SVGAGI. V lost 6 bases and J lost 3, with 12 bases in between. The CDR3 is 14 amino acids. The data were taken from a study of blood T cell repertoires in COVID-19. Study context: Samples taken during acute and convalescent COVID-19 were collected in the United States, Italy and Spain. T cells, B-cell-depleted T cells, or PBMCs supplied cDNA or gDNA.

Original methodology: Amplification of reference gene primers was used by the study to estimate nucleated cell counts. Data came from immunoSEQ multiplex PCR; TCRdb stores just in-frame clones and leaves some out. That table gives V, J and clone size, and the DNA gave D and trimming. In the table there are some 150,000 clones, around nine tenths of which are singletons. Sample: peripheral blood. The V call is TRBV6-5, the J call TRBJ1-5; TRBD1 might be the D (6 bases). The receptor comes from a man aged 55 to 70 with active or convalescent COVID-19. CDR3 protein: CASRTGTTNQPQHF. DNA for the CDR3: TGTGCCAGCAGGACCGGGACAACCAATCAGCCCCAGCATTTT.